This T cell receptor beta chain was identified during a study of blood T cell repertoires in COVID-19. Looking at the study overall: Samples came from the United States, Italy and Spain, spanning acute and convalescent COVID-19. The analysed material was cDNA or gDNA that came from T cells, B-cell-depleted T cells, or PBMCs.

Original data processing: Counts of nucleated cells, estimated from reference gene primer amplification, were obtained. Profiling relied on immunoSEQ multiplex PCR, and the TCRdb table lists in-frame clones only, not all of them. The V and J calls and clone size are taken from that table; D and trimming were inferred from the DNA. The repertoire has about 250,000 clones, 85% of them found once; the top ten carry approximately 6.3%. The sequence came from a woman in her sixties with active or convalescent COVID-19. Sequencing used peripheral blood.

For the CDR3, the DNA is TGTGCCAGCAGCCCAGCGCGGCTAGCGGGGATCCAAGAGACCCAGTACTTC. As protein: CASSPARLAGIQETQYF. The rearrangement links TRBV7-2 to TRBJ2-5; 9 bases fit TRBD2. The length of the CDR3 is 17 residues. Per germline, CDR1 SGHTA and CDR2 FQGNSA. The trim removed 5 bases at V and 1 base at J, leaving 11 bases unmatched.